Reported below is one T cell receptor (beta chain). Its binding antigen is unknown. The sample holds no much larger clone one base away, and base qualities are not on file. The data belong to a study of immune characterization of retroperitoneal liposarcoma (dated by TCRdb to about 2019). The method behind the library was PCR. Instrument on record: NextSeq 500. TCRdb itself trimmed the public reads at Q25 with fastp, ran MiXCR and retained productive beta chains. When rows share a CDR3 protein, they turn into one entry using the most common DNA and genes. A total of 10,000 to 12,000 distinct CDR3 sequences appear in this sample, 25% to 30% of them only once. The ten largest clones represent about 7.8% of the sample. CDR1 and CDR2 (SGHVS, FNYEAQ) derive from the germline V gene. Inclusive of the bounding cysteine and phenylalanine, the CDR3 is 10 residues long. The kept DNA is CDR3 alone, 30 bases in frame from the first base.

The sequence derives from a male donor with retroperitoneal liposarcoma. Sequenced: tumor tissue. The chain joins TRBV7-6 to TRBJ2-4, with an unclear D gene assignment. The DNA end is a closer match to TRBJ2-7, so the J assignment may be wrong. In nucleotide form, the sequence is TGTGCCAGCAGCCCTCTCGAGCAGTACTTC. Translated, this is CASSPLEQYF.